This passage covers 21 T cell receptor beta chains from one sample sequenced in a study of post-analysis software for immune sequencing data. Study findings and constraints: With TRBV5-6, TRBV5-1 and TRBV20-1 included, 4 to 6 TRBV segments were more frequent in patients than in controls.

These receptors have no known antigen. Unique molecular identifiers featured in each of the TCR beta cDNA libraries. Using its own MiXCR run on the PCR reads, TCRdb lists one record per CDR3 protein. The table has hundreds of thousands of distinct CDR3 sequences, around 40% seen once. Sample: blood. The receptors derive from a girl aged 10-17 years with multiple sclerosis.

This clonotype showed up just a few times. The chain couples TRBV5-4 to TRBJ2-7, with 11 bases identical to TRBD2. Unmatched junction bases numbered 6, after V lost 0 bases and J lost 4 bases. The CDR3 spans 16 residues. Germline V gene sequence: CDR1 SGHNT, CDR2 YYREEE (reference sequence). This CDR3 reads CASSLGGASGRYEQYF. The CDR3 DNA reads as TGTGCCAGCAGCTTGGGGGGGGCTAGCGGGAGGTACGAGCAGTACTTC.

The chain combines TRBV5-1 with TRBJ1-2, with 9 positions matching TRBD1. The J segment lost 6 bases and the V segment lost 4 bases, leaving 7 bases of the junction unmatched. The length of the CDR3 is 14 residues. CDR1 SGHRS and CDR2 YFSETQ come from the germline V gene. The CDR3, as DNA: TGCGCCAGCAGCGGCCGGGACAGGGTTGATGGCTACACCTTC. It yields the protein CASSGRDRVDGYTF.

The chain has TRBV29-1 and TRBJ2-3; no definite D call. CDR3 length: 13 residues. Germline CDR1 and CDR2: SQVTM and ANQGSEA. The ends were cut back, 1 base at V and 2 bases at J, with 7 bases in the middle. The CDR3 loop is CSVEVPYTDTQYF. The DNA of the CDR3 is TGCAGCGTTGAAGTTCCCTACACAGATACGCAGTATTTT.

The rearrangement links TRBV5-1 to TRBJ2-2, with D perhaps TRBD2 (6 bases). The V and J ends lost 4 bases and 4 bases respectively, with 14 bases between them. This CDR3 spans 15 amino acids. In germline, CDR1 is SGHRS, CDR2 YFSETQ. In DNA, the CDR3 is TGCGCCAGCAGCGTGGACGGGACTTCCACCGGGGAGCTGTTTTTT. Protein sequence: CASSVDGTSTGELFF.

The gene calls are TRBV12-3 or TRBV12-4 and TRBJ2-5; D is unclear. V was clipped by 5 bases and J by 2 bases, with 15 bases between them. The CDR3 length is 15 residues. The CDR3 spells CASSLRLKKQETQYF. In DNA form, the CDR3 reads TGTGCCAGCAGTCTTAGACTGAAGAAACAAGAGACCCAGTACTTC.

This clonotype was observed a handful of times. V usage is TRBV20-1 and J usage is TRBJ2-1; 7 bases are shared with TRBD1. Trimming took 6 bases from V and 7 from J; bases not matched to a gene: 9. This CDR3 region has 13 residues. Germline CDR1 reads DFQATT; CDR2 reads SNEGSKA (reference sequence). The CDR3 sequence: CSAPRTGWNEQFF. In DNA, the CDR3 is TGCAGTGCCCCACGGACAGGATGGAATGAGCAGTTCTTC.

V and J are TRBV20-1 and TRBJ2-3; TRBD1 might be the D (5 bases). There are 13 residues in the CDR3. Germline lookup yields CDR1 DFQATT and CDR2 SNEGSKA (reference sequence). Written as DNA, the CDR3 is TGCAGCCCTAGAGCAGGGAACACAGATACGCAGTATTTT. Amino acid sequence: CSPRAGNTDTQYF.

V is TRBV2 and J is TRBJ2-5; TRBD1 matches at 7 bases. V was clipped by 8 bases and J by 2 bases; unmatched bases: 5. The CDR3 is 13 amino acids. CDR1 is SNHLY and CDR2 is FYNNEI in the germline V gene. The CDR3 spells CASSGQLQETQYF. CDR3 nucleotides: TGTGCCAGCTCGGGACAGTTACAAGAGACCCAGTACTTC. The variable domain in full, completed from reference TRBV2 and TRBJ2-5, reads EPEVTQTPSHQVTQMGQEVILRCVPISNHLYFYWYRQILGQKVEFLVSFYNNEISEKSEIFDDQFSVERPDGSNFTLKIRSTKLEDSAMYFCASSGQLQETQYFGPGTRLLVL.

The V gene is TRBV5-1, the J gene TRBJ2-5; D gene unclear. The DNA end lines up better with TRBJ2-7; the J call may be wrong. Germline assignment: CDR1 SGHRS and CDR2 YFSETQ. The CDR3 contains 15 residues. The CDR3 loop is CASGFTASHTTEQYF. In DNA, the CDR3 is TGCGCCAGTGGATTCACAGCTTCCCACACGACCGAGCAGTACTTC.

This clonotype occurred once. The chain uses TRBV7-9 and TRBJ2-3, with D possibly matching TRBD1 (6 bases). V dropped 6 bases and J dropped 0 bases, with 10 bases sitting between them. CDR1 is SEHNR, CDR2 FQNEAQ, per germline (reference sequence). The length of the CDR3 is 14 residues. The CDR3 DNA reads TGTGCCAGCAGAGAACAGGGAAGCACAGATACGCAGTATTTT. Protein sequence: CASREQGSTDTQYF.

This clonotype was recorded only once. The V call is TRBV10-3, the J call TRBJ2-5; 8 bases fit TRBD1. The J call may be mistaken, given a closer DNA end match to TRBJ2-7. The V gene's germline CDR1 is ENHRY and CDR2 SYGVKD. The CDR3 covers 14 residues. This CDR3 reads CAIASGTGSVEQYF. The CDR3 DNA sequence: TGTGCCATCGCATCCGGGACAGGTTCGGTCGAGCAGTACTTC.

V usage is TRBV5-1 and J usage is TRBJ2-2; D possibly corresponds to TRBD2 (5 bases). The ends were cut back, 6 bases at V and 4 bases at J, with 25 bases in the middle. The CDR3 runs to 18 residues. Germline V gene lookup returns CDR1 SGHRS and CDR2 YFSETQ. The CDR3 loop reads CASILGPDRSESTGELFF. As DNA, the CDR3 is TGCGCCAGCATACTAGGGCCCGACCGCTCAGAGAGCACCGGGGAGCTGTTTTTT.

The chain carries TRBV7-9 and TRBJ1-2, with D perhaps TRBD1 (5 bases). This CDR3 region has 14 residues. Germline values: CDR1 SEHNR, CDR2 FQNEAQ (reference sequence). The V end was cut by 7 bases, the J end by 5 bases, with 17 bases between. The CDR3 DNA follows: TGTGCCAGCACTGTGGGCGGGGCAGAATATGGCTACACCTTC. Translating gives CASTVGGAEYGYTF.

This clonotype was recorded a few times. V gene TRBV12-3 or TRBV12-4 combines with J gene TRBJ1-5; a weak D match, TRBD1 (5 bases). V lost 5 bases and J 13 bases, leaving 15 bases between the germline ends. This CDR3 is 12 amino acids long. CDR3 in amino acids: CASSPSVGVQHF. For the CDR3, the DNA is TGTGCCAGCAGTCCCTCGGTAGGGGTGCAGCATTTT.

The rearrangement joins TRBV6-6 to TRBJ2-5; 12 bases align to TRBD1. This CDR3 has 16 residues. Germline V gene sequence: CDR1 MNHNY, CDR2 SVGAGI (reference sequence). V was clipped by 0 bases and J by 7 bases; unmatched bases: 6. The CDR3, as DNA: TGTGCCAGCAGTTACTCCGGGACAGGGGGCGATGGGACCCAGTACTTC. Translated, it gives CASSYSGTGGDGTQYF.

This sequence joins TRBV10-3 and TRBJ2-5; 7 bases align to TRBD1. Germline CDR1 ENHRY, CDR2 SYGVKD. This CDR3 has 12 residues. V was clipped by 7 bases and J by 2 bases; unmatched bases: 1. This CDR3 is CAIKGQQETQYF. Here the CDR3 DNA reads TGTGCCATCAAGGGACAGCAAGAGACCCAGTACTTC.

V and J are TRBV12-3 or TRBV12-4 and TRBJ2-7; D not resolved. The CDR3 has 14 amino acids. V was trimmed by 1 base and J by 4 bases, leaving 11 bases between them. CDR3 in amino acids: CASSLGPLGYEQYF. CDR3 DNA: TGTGCCAGCAGTTTAGGCCCGTTGGGGTACGAGCAGTACTTC.

The chain has TRBV28 and TRBJ2-2; D possibly corresponds to TRBD1 (8 bases). From germline, CDR1 is MDHEN and CDR2 SYDVKM. V lost 6 bases and J 6 bases, leaving 26 bases between the germline ends. This CDR3 is 18 amino acids long. The CDR3 spells CASSPITGGGLRSGELFF. CDR3 DNA: TGTGCCAGCAGCCCCATTACAGGGGGAGGGTTAAGATCCGGGGAGCTGTTTTTT.

The rearrangement uses TRBV12-3 or TRBV12-4 and TRBJ1-4, with D possibly being TRBD1 (5 bases). Deletions cut 5 bases from V and 10 bases from J, with 20 bases between. This CDR3 region has 15 residues. The CDR3 protein is CASSAGTIVGGKLFF. The CDR3 DNA is TGTGCCAGCAGTGCTGGGACGATAGTCGGAGGAAAACTGTTTTTT.

Only one count was recorded for this clonotype. This chain connects TRBV21-1 to TRBJ2-3; the table names TRBD1, a call not compared with the DNA. TRBV21-1 is shown as a pseudogene. The CDR3 extends over 15 amino acids. CDR3 region: CASSKGGSRTDTQYF. The CDR3, as DNA: TGTGCCAGCAGCAAGGGGGGCAGTCGCACAGATACGCAGTATTTT.

V and J are TRBV12-3 or TRBV12-4 and TRBJ2-3; the D gene could be TRBD1 or TRBD2 (5 bases each). The CDR3 consists of 12 residues. The V end was cut by 3 bases, the J end by 13 bases, with 14 bases between. CDR3 amino acids: CASSFGADAEYF. Written as DNA, the CDR3 is TGTGCCAGCAGTTTCGGGGCGGATGCGGAGTATTTT.